The TCR beta chain described here comes from a study of OX40 agonist ivuxolimab in advanced cancers. About the research overall: The group had a mean age of around 60 years, ranged from roughly 20 to 79, and was less than 85% male. Eligibility admitted prior anti-PD-1, anti-PD-L1 or anti-CTLA-4 therapy; about 40% had some. Study-wide results and limits: Dose levels from 0.1 to 3.0 mg/kg saw CD4+ and CD8+ blood T cells expand clonally by week 6. Expanded clones belonging to CD8+ T cells outnumbered, on average, those of CD4+.

Data came from immunoSEQ multiplex PCR; TCRdb stores just in-frame clones and leaves some out. The sample has under 150,000 clones, approximately 90% seen once. This clone was observed a few times. Its antigen remains unidentified. CDR1 and CDR2 from the germline V gene are LGHNT and FRNRAP. Trimming shortened V by 7 bases and J by 8 bases, and 17 bases separated the two germline ends. CDR3 length: 13 residues. The J gene is TRBJ2-5, the V gene TRBV12-5, with a weak D call TRBD1 (6 bases). The starting material was CD4+ or CD8+ T cells sorted from blood, obtained in a trial of the OX40 agonist ivuxolimab. The sequence came from an adult with an advanced solid tumor such as melanoma, head and neck, liver or kidney cancer. Written as DNA, the CDR3 is TGTGCTAGTGCCCCGGACAGCCCCAGTACCCAGTACTTC. As protein: CASAPDSPSTQYF.